What follows are 22 T cell receptor beta chains derived from one specimen sequenced in a study of T cell repertoires in ileal Crohn's disease (dated by TCRdb to the late 2010s). The library was made by the immunoSEQ multiplex PCR assay. The source is immuneACCESS, and TCRdb retained only in-frame sequences with V and J called. Part of the clones is not carried over; for the studies checked, unresolved V genes explain less than half of this, and the remainder is unexplained. This sample gives over 10,000 clones in total; 78% of them show up just once. The ten largest clones capture around 4.3% of the sample. The meaning of the sample's time point label: neoterminal ileum biopsy at postoperative endoscopy, about 6 months after surgery. Material for sequencing was ileal tissue. The source of these receptors is an adult with Crohn's disease.

Only one count was recorded for this clone. The rearrangement uses TRBV6-4 and TRBJ2-2, with 12 bases identical to TRBD2. CDR1 is MRHNA, CDR2 SNTAGT, per germline. This CDR3 has 15 amino acids. Germline trimming cut 6 bases from V and 5 bases from J; bases unmatched to any gene: 4. CDR3: CASSRLAGETGELFF. The CDR3 nucleotides read TGTGCCAGCAGCCGACTAGCGGGAGAGACCGGGGAGCTGTTTTTT.

This clone was observed once. The V gene is TRBV5-8, the J gene TRBJ1-1; possibly TRBD1 for D (5 bases). The CDR3 is 13 amino acids. V lost 4 bases, J lost 6 bases, and 13 bases lay in between. From germline, CDR1 is SGHTS and CDR2 YDEGEE. The CDR3 region has the DNA TGTGCCAGCAGCCTCGACAGACAAGCTGAAGCTTTCTTT. Protein product: CASSLDRQAEAFF.

V usage is TRBV6-5 and J usage is TRBJ2-2; D unresolved. CDR3 length: 13 residues. V dropped 5 bases and J dropped 4 bases, with 8 bases sitting between them. CDR1 is MNHEY and CDR2 is SVGAGI in the germline V gene. The CDR3 sequence is CASSVVGTGELFF. The CDR3 nucleotides read TGTGCCAGCAGTGTAGTTGGCACCGGGGAGCTGTTTTTT.

This clone showed up just once. The chain couples TRBV7-3 to TRBJ2-2; possibly TRBD2 for D (5 bases). The germline gives CDR1 SGHTA, CDR2 FQGTGA. V was shortened by 1 base and J by 10 bases, with 19 bases between the two germline ends. This CDR3 is built from 16 residues. The CDR3, as DNA: TGTGCCAGCAGCTTAAATAACCCTAGCAAACCCTCGGAGCTGTTTTTT. Encoded protein: CASSLNNPSKPSELFF.

Here the CDR3 reads CASSPLKMLYEQYF. Here the CDR3 DNA reads TGTGCCAGCAGCCCCCTAAAAATGCTGTACGAGCAGTACTTC. J is TRBJ2-7 and V is TRBV6-6; no reliable D call. Per the germline V gene, CDR1 is MNHNY and CDR2 is SVGAGI (reference sequence). The V gene lost 6 bases and the J gene lost 4 bases, with 16 bases spanning the gap. This CDR3 has 14 amino acids.

This rearrangement joins TRBV29-1 to TRBJ2-5; D is unresolved. This CDR3 has 12 amino acids. Looked up from germline, CDR1 is SQVTM and CDR2 is ANQGSEA. With 1 base removed from V and 5 bases from J, the gap between germline ends came to 8 bases. DNA of the CDR3: TGCAGCGTTGAAGGTCGTCGGGAGACCCAGTACTTC. Translating it yields CSVEGRRETQYF.

CDR3 sequence reads: CASSGGLNYEQYF. Here the CDR3 DNA reads TGTGCCAGCAGTGGGGGACTCAACTACGAGCAGTACTTC. V is TRBV6-1 and J is TRBJ2-7; D might be TRBD2 (6 bases). The CDR3 spans 13 residues. The V end was cut by 4 bases, the J end by 3 bases, with 10 bases between. Germline CDR1 reads MNHNS; CDR2 reads SASEGT.

This clone was observed once. The chain uses TRBV2 and TRBJ2-7, with TRBD2 identical over 10 bases. Germline CDR1 is SNHLY and CDR2 is FYNNEI. The CDR3 has 16 amino acids. J lost 0 bases, V lost 1 base, and 3 bases had no gene match. The CDR3 DNA is TGTGCCAGCAGTGAAGGGACTAGCGGATACTCCTACGAGCAGTACTTC. The encoded protein is CASSEGTSGYSYEQYF.

CDR3 sequence reads: CASSVEFSGRAVEQFF. For the CDR3, the DNA is TGTGCCAGCAGCGTAGAGTTTAGCGGGAGGGCGGTTGAGCAGTTCTTC. The chain employs TRBV9 and TRBJ2-1; 11 nucleotides line up with TRBD2. The J segment lost 9 bases and the V segment lost 0 bases, leaving 8 bases of the junction unmatched. Germline CDR1 is SGDLS and CDR2 is YYNGEE. CDR3 length: 16 residues.

This chain links TRBV4-2 with TRBJ2-1, with TRBD1 identical over 10 bases. This CDR3 contains 16 residues. The V and J ends lost 3 bases and 10 bases, in that order; junction bases with no gene match: 12. CDR1 and CDR2 from the germline V gene are LGHNA and YNFKEQ. Here the CDR3 DNA reads TGTGCCAGCAGCCAGGCACCGGGACAGGGGACTTTCGAGCAGTTCTTC. It specifies CASSQAPGQGTFEQFF.

The chain uses TRBV6-5 and TRBJ1-1; D unclear. Germline lookup yields CDR1 MNHEY and CDR2 SVGAGI. The germline V and J ends were trimmed by 3 bases and 4 bases, with 15 bases remaining between them. The length of the CDR3 is 15 residues. The CDR3 DNA is TGTGCCAGCAGTTATTCGGCGGGTGGGGTCACTGAAGCTTTCTTT. Translating it yields CASSYSAGGVTEAFF.

J is TRBJ2-5 and V is TRBV5-6; 9 bases line up with TRBD2. The V and J ends lost 5 bases and 3 bases, in that order; junction bases with no gene match: 8. CDR1 is SGHDT, CDR2 YYEEEE, per germline. This CDR3 comprises 15 residues. CDR3 in amino acids: CASRFVRLAEETQYF. The CDR3 coding sequence is TGTGCCAGCAGATTTGTCCGACTAGCGGAAGAGACCCAGTACTTC.

This chain uses TRBV5-4 with TRBJ2-1; 8 nucleotides line up with TRBD2. Losses at the gene ends were 3 bases for V and 7 bases for J; bases not matched to a gene: 9. Germline V lookup: CDR1 SGHNT, CDR2 YYREEE (reference sequence). The CDR3 extends over 15 amino acids. CDR3 amino acids: CASSSPGLDRNEQFF. DNA for the CDR3: TGTGCCAGCAGCTCCCCGGGACTAGATAGGAATGAGCAGTTCTTC.

The CDR3 bases are TGCGCCAGCAGCTCATCCCGGGGGACAGGCTATGGCTACACCTTC. Amino acids: CASSSSRGTGYGYTF. The genes are TRBV5-1 and TRBJ1-2, with 8 bases lining up with TRBD1. Germline V gene sequence: CDR1 SGHRS, CDR2 YFSETQ. The CDR3 has 15 residues. The V gene end was trimmed by 3 bases and the J gene end by 4 bases; junction bases not matched to a gene: 8. Combining the CDR3 with reference TRBV5-1 and TRBJ1-2 gives the whole variable domain KAGVTQTPRYLIKTRGQQVTLSCSPISGHRSVSWYQQTPGQGLQFLFEYFSETQRNKGNFPGRFSGRQFSNSRSEMNVSTLELGDSALYLCASSSSRGTGYGYTFGSGTRLTVV.

The CDR3 protein is CASSRSGTDWNTEAFF. CDR3 coding DNA: TGTGCCAGCAGCCGTTCCGGGACAGACTGGAACACTGAAGCTTTCTTT. This sequence joins TRBV11-3 and TRBJ1-1, with 7 bases fitting TRBD1. This CDR3 has 16 amino acids. Germline CDR1 and CDR2: SGHNT and YENEEA. With V trimmed by 5 bases and J by 1 base, 10 bases remained unmatched.

The chain uses TRBV5-1 and TRBJ2-7, with TRBD1 matching over 11 bases. The CDR3 covers 14 residues. The trim removed 7 bases at V and 4 bases at J, leaving 7 bases unmatched. Germline V gives CDR1 SGHRS, CDR2 YFSETQ. For the CDR3, the DNA is TGCGCCAGCTCCTGGACAGGGGGCGTGTACGAGCAGTACTTC. It translates to CASSWTGGVYEQYF.

The CDR3 coding sequence is TGTGCCAGCTCACAGCTTAGTAACCTGGAGCAGTACTTC. Translating gives CASSQLSNLEQYF. This chain connects TRBV18 to TRBJ2-7; the D is unclear. V dropped 4 bases and J dropped 7 bases, with 14 bases sitting between them. Germline lookup yields CDR1 KGHSH and CDR2 LQKENI. The CDR3 extends over 13 amino acids.

The J gene is TRBJ2-7, the V gene TRBV7-9; D ambiguous. This CDR3 is 14 amino acids long. CDR1 is SEHNR and CDR2 is FQNEAQ in the germline V gene (reference sequence). The germline V and J ends were trimmed by 3 bases and 0 bases, with 9 bases remaining between them. The CDR3 bases are TGTGCCAGCAGCTTCCAAGACATCTCCTACGAGCAGTACTTC. It specifies CASSFQDISYEQYF.

The genes are TRBV2 and TRBJ2-1; possible D gene TRBD2, 6 bases. The CDR3 has 14 amino acids. V was pared by 8 bases and J by 5 bases, with 16 bases between. Germline V gene data show CDR1 as SNHLY and CDR2 as FYNNEI. The CDR3 nucleotides read TGTGCCAGCGGTCACTGGGAGCGGGACAATGAGCAGTTCTTC. This codes for CASGHWERDNEQFF.

CDR3 region: CASTGWRGDTDTQYF. In DNA form, the CDR3 reads TGTGCCAGCACTGGGTGGCGGGGAGACACAGATACGCAGTATTTT. The chain joins TRBV13 to TRBJ2-3, with D tentatively TRBD2 (6 bases). The germline V and J ends were trimmed by 7 bases and 2 bases, with 16 bases remaining between them. The CDR3 totals 15 residues. Germline CDR1 and CDR2: PRHDT and FYEKMQ (reference sequence).

As to this clone: The same CDR3 can be traced to other DNA sequences in this sample. V gene TRBV14 combines with J gene TRBJ2-1; the D gene is possibly TRBD1 (5 bases). V was shortened by 0 bases and J by 8 bases, with 11 bases between the two germline ends. The CDR3 length is 14 residues. Germline V gives CDR1 SGHDN, CDR2 FVKESK. CDR3 protein: CASSQDRGSDEQFF. The CDR3 DNA sequence: TGTGCCAGCAGCCAAGATAGGGGTTCGGATGAGCAGTTCTTC.

The chain links TRBV12-5 to TRBJ1-1; TRBD1 matches at 8 bases. Looked up from germline, CDR1 is LGHNT and CDR2 is FRNRAP. The CDR3 is 14 residues long. Unmatched junction bases numbered 3, after V lost 0 bases and J lost 6 bases. CDR3 residues: CASGLVDRGSEAFF. CDR3 nucleotide sequence: TGTGCTAGTGGTTTGGTAGACAGGGGTTCTGAAGCTTTCTTT.